These 23 T cell receptor beta chains came from one sample sequenced in a study of blood T cells in healthy people across ages. With a J-beta primer mix and a sample-barcoded 5' primer, a second PCR ran about 6 to 11 cycles. Using its own MiXCR run on the 5' RACE reads, TCRdb lists one record per CDR3 protein. Of roughly 1.9 million distinct CDR3 sequences in the sample, approximately 39% were seen once. Sequenced material: blood. The receptors here all came from a human donor in good health.

The CDR3 bases are TGTGCCAGCAGCTTCCCCCCCCCCAGGGAGAACTACAATGAGCAGTTCTTC. Protein sequence: CASSFPPPRENYNEQFF. V and J are TRBV5-6 and TRBJ2-1; the D call may be TRBD1 or TRBD2 (5 bases each). V was trimmed by 2 bases and J by 3 bases, leaving 18 bases between them. CDR3 size: 17 residues. Germline V lookup: CDR1 SGHDT, CDR2 YYEEEE.

This clonotype occurred a few times. V is TRBV28 and J is TRBJ2-7, with a weak D call TRBD1 (6 bases). Per the germline V gene, CDR1 is MDHEN and CDR2 is SYDVKM. Trimming removed 6 bases from V and 7 bases from J, with 16 bases in between. CDR3 length: 13 residues. CDR3 amino acids: CASRPRGLGEQYF. For the CDR3, the DNA is TGTGCCAGCAGACCCAGGGGTCTGGGGGAGCAGTACTTC.

This chain connects TRBV20-1 to TRBJ2-1, with a weak D call TRBD2 (6 bases). CDR3 length: 14 residues. CDR1 and CDR2 (germline): DFQATT, SNEGSKA (reference sequence). The V end lost 8 bases, the J end lost 3 bases, and 17 bases lay between the germline ends. Here the CDR3 DNA reads TGCAGTCTAAACCGGGACTCCGACTACAATGAGCAGTTCTTC. The encoded protein is CSLNRDSDYNEQFF.

In its sample, this clonotype was seen a few times. This chain joins TRBV20-1 and TRBJ2-3; no clear D. The V and J ends lost 0 bases and 6 bases respectively, with 19 bases between them. From germline, CDR1 is DFQATT and CDR2 SNEGSKA (reference sequence). This CDR3 is 16 amino acids long. This CDR3 is CSARDRPSVFADTQYF. The CDR3 nucleotides read TGCAGTGCTAGAGACCGACCCTCGGTTTTCGCGGATACGCAGTATTTT.

The CDR3 region has the DNA TGTGCCAGCAGCCAAGGGCTAGCGGGGGGCCTCGGTGAGCAGTTCTTC. This encodes CASSQGLAGGLGEQFF. The chain recombines TRBV3-1 with TRBJ2-1; 11 nucleotides match TRBD2. From germline, CDR1 is LGHDT and CDR2 YNNKEL (reference sequence). The CDR3 sequence is 16 residues long. With V trimmed by 1 base and J by 9 bases, 8 bases remained unmatched.

The rearrangement uses TRBV7-9 and TRBJ2-1; possibly TRBD2 for D (6 bases). The CDR3 spans 16 residues. The V gene's germline CDR1 is SEHNR and CDR2 FQNEAQ (reference sequence). V lost 0 bases and J lost 7, with 16 bases in between. The CDR3 region is CASSLALEGLRNEQFF. CDR3 sequence (DNA): TGTGCCAGCAGCTTAGCTTTGGAGGGGCTCAGGAATGAGCAGTTCTTC.

This chain connects TRBV7-8 to TRBJ1-1, with D possibly being TRBD1 (5 bases). The V gene lost 0 bases and the J gene lost 0 bases, with 20 bases spanning the gap. CDR1 SGHVS and CDR2 FQNEAQ come from the germline V gene. The CDR3 loop spans 19 amino acids. The chain's CDR3 is CASSLAPGTADHMNTEAFF. The CDR3 DNA sequence: TGTGCCAGCAGCTTAGCGCCGGGGACGGCAGATCATATGAACACTGAAGCTTTCTTT.

CDR3: CASSFWGFSEAFF. The DNA for the CDR3 is TGTGCCAGCAGCTTTTGGGGGTTTAGTGAAGCTTTCTTT. The chain has TRBV11-2 and TRBJ1-1; D is perhaps TRBD1 (5 bases). Germline lookup yields CDR1 SGHAT and CDR2 FQNNGV. The CDR3 consists of 13 residues. The V end was cut by 3 bases, the J end by 7 bases, with 12 bases between.

The chain uses TRBV9 and TRBJ2-2; D may be TRBD1 (6 bases). This CDR3 region has 16 residues. The germline gives CDR1 SGDLS, CDR2 YYNGEE. Trimming took off 0 bases at V and 1 base at J, with 10 bases between the two ends. The CDR3: CASSVAGTLNTGELFF. As DNA, the CDR3 is TGTGCCAGCAGCGTAGCAGGGACACTGAACACCGGGGAGCTGTTTTTT.

This clonotype has more than one count but fewer than ten. V usage is TRBV7-3 and J usage is TRBJ2-2; no clear D. The CDR3 length is 14 residues. From germline, CDR1 is SGHTA and CDR2 FQGTGA. V was shortened by 1 base and J by 3 bases, with 6 bases between the two germline ends. The CDR3 sequence: CASSLNGYTGELFF. CDR3 nucleotides: TGTGCCAGCAGCTTAAATGGGTACACCGGGGAGCTGTTTTTT.

This chain links TRBV5-1 with TRBJ2-6; D ambiguous. The length of the CDR3 is 16 residues. Germline V gives CDR1 SGHRS, CDR2 YFSETQ. V was pared by 0 bases and J by 3 bases, with 10 bases between. CDR3 residues: CASSLAGSRGANVLTF. The CDR3 DNA sequence: TGCGCCAGCAGCTTGGCCGGTTCTCGTGGGGCCAACGTCCTGACTTTC.

This clonotype was seen a handful of times. The chain links TRBV29-1 to TRBJ2-1; D unresolved. Deletions cut 1 base from V and 6 bases from J, with 4 bases between. The CDR3 sequence is 11 residues long. The germline CDR1 and CDR2 sequences are SQVTM and ANQGSEA. The CDR3 sequence is CSVEVSNEQFF. CDR3 sequence (DNA): TGCAGCGTTGAAGTGAGCAATGAGCAGTTCTTC.

The chain carries TRBV28 and TRBJ2-3, with D possibly called TRBD1 or TRBD2 (5 bases each). Germline V lookup: CDR1 MDHEN, CDR2 SYDVKM. V was cut by 5 bases and J by 2 bases, with 14 bases left in between. CDR3 length: 15 amino acids. The CDR3 DNA is TGTGCCAGCAGTCCTTGGGACCCAACCACAGATACGCAGTATTTT. It specifies CASSPWDPTTDTQYF.

The chain links TRBV15 to TRBJ2-1; TRBD1 matches 7 bases. The V gene's germline CDR1 is LNHNV and CDR2 YYDKDF (reference sequence). The CDR3 consists of 14 residues. V was clipped by 3 bases and J by 7 bases; unmatched bases: 6. This chain's CDR3 is CATSSYRGRNEQFF. The CDR3 DNA sequence: TGTGCCACCAGCAGCTACAGGGGTCGTAATGAGCAGTTCTTC.

CDR3 coding DNA: TGCAGCGTTACGAATCGCGGTGGGGGACAGGAGAACGAGCAGTACTTC. Protein: CSVTNRGGGQENEQYF. The chain has TRBV29-1 and TRBJ2-7, with 8 bases matching TRBD1. Germline V CDR1 and CDR2: SQVTM, ANQGSEA. The CDR3 length is 16 residues. The V segment lost 5 bases and the J segment 5 bases; nucleotides outside the gene matches: 17.

J is TRBJ2-1 and V is TRBV20-1, with 8 bases identical to TRBD1. The germline gives CDR1 DFQATT, CDR2 SNEGSKA (reference sequence). The CDR3 covers 16 residues. Trimming cost V 3 bases and J 8 bases; bases outside gene matches: 15. CDR3 in amino acids: CSASRHGGRGPDEQFF. As DNA, the CDR3 is TGCAGTGCTAGTCGACACGGGGGCAGGGGGCCTGATGAGCAGTTCTTC.

This clonotype was seen ten or more times. CDR3 in DNA: TGCAGCGTTGAAGATCCGGGGGCCCCGTACAATGAGCAGTTCTTC. It yields the protein CSVEDPGAPYNEQFF. The chain carries TRBV29-1 and TRBJ2-1; possibly TRBD1 or TRBD2 for D (6 bases each). Germline V gives CDR1 SQVTM, CDR2 ANQGSEA. This CDR3 has 15 amino acids. V was cut by 0 bases and J by 4 bases, with 13 bases left in between.

This clonotype has a handful of counts. This chain uses TRBV7-6 with TRBJ2-6; 7 positions agree with TRBD1. Germline loops: CDR1 SGHVS, CDR2 FNYEAQ. This CDR3 spans 14 amino acids. Trimming removed 5 bases from V and 4 bases from J; junction bases left unmatched: 2. CDR3 loop: CASSRGRGANVLTF. The CDR3 DNA sequence: TGTGCCAGCAGCAGGGGGCGCGGGGCCAACGTCCTGACTTTC.

This clonotype occurred a few times. V and J are TRBV15 and TRBJ2-7; TRBD1 or TRBD2 may be the D gene (5 bases each). Germline CDR1 and CDR2: LNHNV and YYDKDF (reference sequence). The V end was cut by 3 bases, the J end by 4 bases, with 22 bases between. The CDR3 sequence is 17 residues long. The chain's CDR3 is CATSSPLGTGYRYEQYF. DNA of the CDR3: TGTGCCACCAGCAGCCCCTTAGGGACGGGGTACCGGTACGAGCAGTACTTC.

This sequence joins TRBV28 and TRBJ2-4; the match to TRBD1 covers 7 bases. The J call may be mistaken, given a closer DNA end match to TRBJ2-7. CDR1 is MDHEN and CDR2 is SYDVKM in the germline V gene. This CDR3 contains 15 residues. CDR3 region: CASSPITGVGYEQYF. In nucleotides, the CDR3 is TGTGCCAGCAGTCCTATTACAGGGGTAGGCTACGAGCAGTACTTC.

This clonotype was counted between two and nine times. The chain carries TRBV6-2 or TRBV6-3 and TRBJ1-2; no firm D call. This CDR3 comprises 14 residues. CDR1 is MNHEY, CDR2 SVGEGT, per germline. V was trimmed by 3 bases and J by 0 bases, leaving 8 bases between them. The CDR3 region is CASSYYSTNYGYTF. The DNA for the CDR3 is TGTGCCAGCAGTTATTATTCAACTAACTATGGCTACACCTTC.

V usage is TRBV15 and J usage is TRBJ1-2; TRBD1 matches 8 bases. With 3 bases clipped from V and 4 bases from J, the junction kept 10 bases outside the gene matches. This CDR3 is 16 amino acids long. Germline CDR1 LNHNV, CDR2 YYDKDF (reference sequence). CDR3 region: CATSRVRQGAGYGYTF. The CDR3 DNA sequence: TGTGCCACCAGCAGGGTTCGGCAGGGGGCGGGCTATGGCTACACCTTC.

V usage is TRBV12-3 or TRBV12-4 and J usage is TRBJ2-1; 13 bases map to TRBD2. Losses at the gene ends were 6 bases for V and 15 bases for J; bases not matched to a gene: 11. This CDR3 region has 14 residues. The CDR3 coding sequence is TGTGCCAGCAGCTCGACTAGCGGGGGGCCCCAGGGGTTCTTC. Translation: CASSSTSGGPQGFF.